The 12 T cell receptor beta chains in this list originate from one sample, sequenced in a study of cytomegalovirus exposure and HLA in healthy donors. The PCR employed 60 Vbeta primers together with 13 Jbeta primers. Assay: immunoSEQ multiplex PCR; the TCRdb copy retains only in-frame clones and omits some. The table records fewer than 250,000 clones, about 85% of them present only once. Sequencing input: PBMCs. These receptors were taken from a woman in her 50s in good health and CMV-seronegative.

The chain employs TRBV27 and TRBJ2-3; possibly TRBD1 for D (5 bases). V lost 4 bases and J lost 5, with 13 bases in between. CDR3 length equals 14 residues. Germline CDR1 MNHEY, CDR2 SMNVEV (reference sequence). CDR3 sequence (DNA): TGTGCCAGCAGTTCAATCACCCAGGGAGATACGCAGTATTTT. Encoded protein: CASSSITQGDTQYF.

The chain carries TRBV5-5 and TRBJ2-3, with TRBD1 matching 10 bases. This CDR3 comprises 16 residues. CDR1 is SGHKS, CDR2 YYEKEE, per germline (reference sequence). V shed 3 bases and J 0 bases; nucleotides not matched to a gene: 4. The CDR3 region is CASSSGTGVSTDTQYF. CDR3 nucleotides: TGTGCCAGCAGCTCCGGGACAGGGGTGAGCACAGATACGCAGTATTTT.

The genes are TRBV7-8 and TRBJ1-2; D may be TRBD1 (5 bases). Germline V gives CDR1 SGHVS, CDR2 FQNEAQ. V gave up 1 base and J gave up 0 bases, with 12 bases separating them. The length of the CDR3 is 16 residues. CDR3 sequence (DNA): TGTGCCAGCAGCTTAGACAGGTTTTTTCCTAACTATGGCTACACCTTC. Amino acid sequence: CASSLDRFFPNYGYTF.

This chain connects TRBV28 to TRBJ2-3, with 7 bases lining up with TRBD2. CDR1 MDHEN and CDR2 SYDVKM come from the germline V gene. The CDR3 has 13 amino acids. Germline trimming cut 8 bases from V and 0 bases from J; bases unmatched to any gene: 2. CDR3 coding DNA: TGTGCCAGCTCCGGGGGGAGCACAGATACGCAGTATTTT. Translated, it gives CASSGGSTDTQYF.

The chain has TRBV7-9 and TRBJ1-1; D is ambiguous. In germline, CDR1 is SEHNR, CDR2 FQNEAQ (reference sequence). Trimming removed 3 bases from V and 4 bases from J, with 15 bases in between. This CDR3 has 15 amino acids. The CDR3 reads CASSFTARRGTEAFF. CDR3 nucleotides: TGTGCCAGCAGCTTTACGGCTAGACGGGGCACTGAAGCTTTCTTT.

The rearrangement joins TRBV9 to TRBJ2-5; D gene ambiguous. Germline V gives CDR1 SGDLS, CDR2 YYNGEE. This CDR3 is built from 12 residues. Trimming removed 0 bases from V and 8 bases from J, with 8 bases in between. CDR3 sequence reads: CASSVGVDTQYF. As DNA, the CDR3 is TGTGCCAGCAGCGTAGGCGTAGATACCCAGTACTTC.

This clone was detected a few times. The V call is TRBV27, the J call TRBJ2-3, with 8 bases aligning to TRBD1. CDR1 and CDR2 from the germline V gene are MNHEY and SMNVEV (reference sequence). The CDR3 is 14 amino acids. The ends lost 2 bases at V and 4 bases at J; junction bases unmatched: 2. CDR3 in amino acids: CASSLMDRADTQYF. The CDR3 nucleotides are TGTGCCAGCAGTTTAATGGACAGGGCAGATACGCAGTATTTT.

The chain couples TRBV19 to TRBJ2-3, with D possibly matching TRBD1 (6 bases). Per germline, CDR1 LNHDA and CDR2 SQIVND (reference sequence). V was pared by 4 bases and J by 0 bases, with 11 bases between. The CDR3 spans 15 residues. CDR3 DNA: TGTGCCAGTAGTACCCAGACAGGTAGCACAGATACGCAGTATTTT. This translates into CASSTQTGSTDTQYF.

The chain is built from TRBV28 and TRBJ1-4; no definite D call. Between the trimmed V and J ends, which lost 3 bases and 5 bases, there was a span of 7 bases. The CDR3 extends over 13 amino acids. Germline CDR1 is MDHEN and CDR2 is SYDVKM. CDR3 sequence: CASSLSGNEKLFF. The CDR3 DNA is TGTGCCAGCAGTTTGAGCGGGAATGAAAAACTGTTTTTT.

V gene TRBV5-1 combines with J gene TRBJ2-2; possibly TRBD1 for D (5 bases). V shed 5 bases and J shed 4 bases, with 12 bases lying between them. The CDR3 consists of 14 residues. Germline lookup yields CDR1 SGHRS and CDR2 YFSETQ. Here the CDR3 reads CASRQDIGTGELFF. For the CDR3, the DNA is TGCGCCAGCAGGCAGGACATAGGCACCGGGGAGCTGTTTTTT.

As concerns this clone: The junction does not match germline at one end; this may be a read error. The J gene is TRBJ2-1, the V gene TRBV7-7; possibly TRBD2 for D (5 bases). The V gene's germline CDR1 is SSHAT and CDR2 FNYEAQ (reference sequence). The CDR3 is 14 amino acids. The CDR3 sequence is CASSLEGAYNEQFF. The CDR3, as DNA: TGTGCTAGCAGCTTAGAGGGAGCCTACAATGAGCAGTTCTTC. Full variable domain (rest looked up from reference TRBV7-7 and TRBJ2-1): GAGVSQSPRYKVTKRGQDVTLRCDPISSHATLYWYQQALGQGPEFLTYFNYEAQPDKSGLPSDRFSAERPEGSISTLTIQRTEQRDSAMYRCASSLEGAYNEQFFGPGTRLTVL.

The CDR3 spells CSVAGLMNTEAFF. The CDR3 DNA follows: TGCAGCGTAGCAGGGCTCATGAACACTGAAGCTTTCTTT. The chain has TRBV29-1 and TRBJ1-1, with D possibly matching TRBD1 (5 bases). The CDR3 spans 13 residues. Between the trimmed V and J ends, which lost 6 bases and 0 bases, there was a span of 11 bases. Germline CDR1 and CDR2: SQVTM and ANQGSEA.